The 4 T cell receptor beta chains reported below all come from one sample, sequenced in a study of regulatory T cells in long-lasting Graves disease. Both iRepertoire HTBI primers and Arm-PCR of CDR3 regions were used to build the TCR beta libraries. TCRdb re-analysed the multiplex PCR reads in MiXCR, keeping a single row per CDR3 protein. The sample lists fewer than 500,000 distinct CDR3 sequences, roughly 16% seen once, with more than 9% in the top ten. The time point here: newly diagnosed GD, antithyroid drugs for less than 3 months. RNA extracted from PBMCs served as the sequencing template. These data are also associated with another study on T cells in Graves' hyperthyroidism and ophthalmopathy.

Sequencing used peripheral blood mononuclear cells (PBMCs), obtained at new diagnosis, from a patient treated with antithyroid drugs. The source of these receptors is a middle-aged man with Graves disease.

This clonotype was found a few times. The chain employs TRBV5-4 and TRBJ1-6; the D gene is possibly TRBD1 (5 bases). The CDR3 has 13 residues. Germline V lookup: CDR1 SGHNT, CDR2 YYREEE (reference sequence). The V end was cut by 4 bases, the J end by 7 bases, with 9 bases between. The CDR3 region is CASSVGGNSPLHF. The CDR3 DNA reads TGTGCCAGCAGCGTTGGGGGAAATTCACCCCTCCACTTT.

This clonotype has a handful of counts. The gene calls are TRBV29-1 and TRBJ1-2, with no clear D. The V gene lost 4 bases and the J gene lost 0 bases, with 6 bases spanning the gap. The CDR3 loop spans 12 amino acids. Germline V gene lookup returns CDR1 SQVTM and CDR2 ANQGSEA. The CDR3 DNA reads TGCAGCGTTGGTAGCCCTAACTATGGCTACACCTTC. Protein: CSVGSPNYGYTF.

This chain links TRBV6-2 or TRBV6-3 with TRBJ1-3, with D possibly matching TRBD1 (6 bases). The V and J ends lost 6 bases and 4 bases respectively, with 10 bases between them. The germline V gene has CDR1 MNHEY and CDR2 SVGEGT. This CDR3 spans 13 amino acids. The CDR3 region is CASSADRGNTIYF. The CDR3 coding sequence is TGTGCCAGCAGCGCCGACAGGGGAAACACCATATATTTT.

This rearrangement joins TRBV9 to TRBJ2-3; 10 bases line up with TRBD2. The V gene's germline CDR1 is SGDLS and CDR2 YYNGEE. Trimming cost V 3 bases and J 0 bases; bases outside gene matches: 4. The CDR3 has 16 residues. This chain's CDR3 is CASSEPTSGSTDTQYF. CDR3 DNA sequence: TGTGCCAGCAGCGAGCCGACTAGCGGGAGCACAGATACGCAGTATTTT.